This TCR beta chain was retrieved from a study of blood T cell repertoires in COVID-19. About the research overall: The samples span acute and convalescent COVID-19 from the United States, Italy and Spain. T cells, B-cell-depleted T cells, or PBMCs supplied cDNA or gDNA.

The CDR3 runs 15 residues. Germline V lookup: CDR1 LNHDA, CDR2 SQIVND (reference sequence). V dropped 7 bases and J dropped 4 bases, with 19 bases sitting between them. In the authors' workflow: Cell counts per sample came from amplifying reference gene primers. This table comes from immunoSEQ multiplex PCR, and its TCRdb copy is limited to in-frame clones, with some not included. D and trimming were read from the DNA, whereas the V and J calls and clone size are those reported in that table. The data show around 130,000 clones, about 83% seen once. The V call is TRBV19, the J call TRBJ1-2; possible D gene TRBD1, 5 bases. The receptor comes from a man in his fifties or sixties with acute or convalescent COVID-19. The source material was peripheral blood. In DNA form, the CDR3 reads TGTGCCAGTACCCCTCGGGGGGAGGGTGGCTATGGCTACACCTTC. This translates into CASTPRGEGGYGYTF.